The rows below give T cell receptor beta chains drawn from one sample of a study of cytomegalovirus exposure and HLA in healthy donors. Here immunoSEQ multiplex PCR was the method, and the copy in TCRdb shows in-frame clones only, minus some. The sample holds roughly 200,000 clones, about 80% seen once. The sequenced material came from PBMCs. The receptor set was obtained from a woman aged 30 to 39 in good health and CMV-seropositive. Both conserved end residues are part of each CDR3. The order of the fields is J gene, clone size, D gene, V gene, CDR3 protein, CDR3 DNA. A D gene is named only where the DNA matches it firmly. Rows may omit the clone size; those that give it use once, few, many or a size class.

TRBJ1-5,NA,NA,TRBV28,CASSLKGMGGNQPQHF,TGTGCCAGCAGTTTAAAGGGAATGGGAGGCAATCAGCCCCAGCATTTT
TRBJ2-1,NA,NA,TRBV7-9,CASSFDEQFF,TGTGCCAGCAGCTTCGATGAGCAGTTCTTC
TRBJ2-2,once,NA,TRBV11-3,CASSLPQTPWDTGELFF,TGTGCCAGCAGCTTACCGCAGACTCCTTGGGACACCGGGGAGCTGTTTTTT
TRBJ1-3,NA,NA,TRBV29-1,CSVAGEGSGNTIYF,TGCAGCGTTGCCGGGGAAGGATCTGGAAACACCATATATTTT
TRBJ2-7,few,TRBD2,TRBV29-1,CSVEDKGTGGEEQYF,TGCAGCGTTGAAGACAAAGGGACGGGAGGGGAGGAGCAGTACTTC
TRBJ1-6,NA,NA,TRBV10-3,CAINTEGAPLHF,TGTGCCATCAACACGGAAGGAGCACCCCTCCACTTT
TRBJ2-4,once,NA,TRBV5-6,CASSPGAGTAKNIQYF,TGTGCCAGCAGCCCCGGTGCGGGGACAGCCAAAAACATTCAGTACTTC
TRBJ2-3,once,TRBD1,TRBV9,CASSETGSGTDTQYF,TGTGCCAGCAGCGAGACAGGGTCGGGCACAGATACGCAGTATTTT
TRBJ1-1,NA,NA,TRBV27,CASISAVTRDEAFF,TGTGCCAGCATTTCGGCAGTAACCCGGGATGAAGCTTTCTTT
TRBJ2-7,NA,TRBD1,TRBV6-1,CASSLTGGHYEQYF,TGTGCCAGCAGTTTGACAGGGGGCCACTACGAGCAGTACTTC
TRBJ2-2,NA,TRBD2,TRBV5-6,CASSLMGLASNTGELFF,TGTGCCAGCAGCTTGATGGGACTAGCGTCAAACACCGGGGAGCTGTTTTTT
TRBJ1-2,few,TRBD1,TRBV19,CASRTGGSNYGYTF,TGTGCCAGTAGGACAGGGGGAAGTAACTATGGCTACACCTTC
TRBJ2-1,NA,TRBD1,TRBV6-5,CASQYAQGLGNEQFF,TGTGCCAGCCAATACGCACAGGGGTTGGGGAATGAGCAGTTCTTC